This T cell receptor beta chain came from a study of regulatory T cells in long-lasting Graves disease. Study in general: A definition of persistent Graves' disease required over 5 years of antithyroid drugs plus positive TSH receptor antibodies.

This clonotype came up a few times. Its antigen is not identified. Relying on iRepertoire HTBI primers and Arm-PCR of CDR3 regions, the team built TCR beta libraries. TCRdb processed the multiplex PCR reads anew with MiXCR; each CDR3 protein has one entry. This sample yields under 450,000 distinct CDR3 sequences, of which 20% to 30% are seen a single time; roughly 26% belongs to the top ten. Time point here: persistent/refractory GD, antithyroid drugs over 5 years with positive TRAb. The authors made the TCR library using RNA they extracted from PBMCs. Graves' disease diagnoses used American Thyroid Association guidelines. Whole-study results and caveats: Sample size, which was small, may have reduced accuracy. Whereas new patients shared 966 public clonotypes, persistent patients shared more, at 2,500 to 3,500.

The CDR3 is 16 amino acids. Germline lookup yields CDR1 MNHNS and CDR2 SASEGT. After removal of 6 bases from V and 4 bases from J, the junction contained 10 bases not matched to a gene. The sample here was peripheral blood mononuclear cells (PBMCs), taken when the disease was refractory, from a patient treated with antithyroid drugs. This TCR derives from a female donor with Graves disease. The chain carries TRBV6-1 and TRBJ2-7; 12 bases align to TRBD2. In DNA form, the CDR3 reads TGTGCCAGCAGGCCTACGACTAGCGGGAGTTCATACGAGCAGTACTTC. Its translation: CASRPTTSGSSYEQYF.